The TCR beta chain described here comes from a study of Graves' ophthalmopathy and Graves' hyperthyroidism. Overall study results and limits: Ophthalmopathy progression predictions by the model showed around 72% specificity and about 68% sensitivity.

Under 3 months in duration, the ophthalmopathy in affected donors had moderate-to-severe activity, CAS ≥3 and NOSPECS ≥4. No donor had other autoimmune disease, uncontrolled infection, pregnancy or lactation. Someone took the PBMCs out of 10 ml of fresh peripheral blood. Investigators amplified TCR beta CDR3 regions from RNA transcripts. HTBI primers were used in a first-round RT-PCR, which preceded a second-round multiplex PCR. Each CDR3 protein gets one entry after TCRdb re-called the multiplex PCR reads with MiXCR. The table records about 640,000 distinct CDR3 sequences, over 40% of them present only once. This clonotype was seen many times. Its specificity is not known. CDR1 is SGHAT, CDR2 FQNNGV, per germline. This CDR3 is built from 14 residues. Trimming cost V 0 bases and J 7 bases, with 12 bases left between them.

This receptor was identified in an adult man with Graves' ophthalmopathy. The V and J genes are TRBV11-2 and TRBJ2-5, with a weak D call TRBD1 (6 bases). Sequenced input: peripheral blood. The CDR3 loop is CASSLDRLGATQYF. Here the CDR3 DNA reads TGTGCCAGCAGCTTAGATCGACTGGGGGCGACCCAGTACTTC.